This T cell receptor (beta chain) was sequenced for a study of cytomegalovirus exposure and HLA in healthy donors. About the study: The use of the same platform for the 100 to 150 validation repertoires and the roughly 630 first-cohort repertoires was reported by a later analysis.

Profiling relied on immunoSEQ multiplex PCR, and the TCRdb table lists in-frame clones only, not all of them. Here the sample spans approximately 59,000 clones, over 90% being singletons. The donors were members of the approximately 130-subject validation cohort (separate from the roughly 700-subject first cohort). Sequenced sample: PBMCs. The origin of this receptor is a man in his late teens or twenties in good health and CMV-seropositive.

The CDR3 here is CASSIGSYNEQFF. The CDR3 bases are TGTGCCAGTAGTATCGGGAGCTACAATGAGCAGTTCTTC. V usage is TRBV19 and J usage is TRBJ2-1; D is perhaps TRBD2 (6 bases). Germline V lookup: CDR1 LNHDA, CDR2 SQIVND (reference sequence). The V end was cut by 3 bases, the J end by 3 bases, with 6 bases between. This CDR3 has 13 amino acids.